This TCR beta chain was observed in a study of blood T cell repertoires in COVID-19. At the level of the study: COVID-19 samples, acute and convalescent, were from the United States, Italy and Spain. Sources were T cells, B-cell-depleted T cells, or PBMCs; the material itself was cDNA or gDNA.

Original methodology: Estimation of nucleated cell counts relied on the amplification of reference gene primers. Sequencing used immunoSEQ multiplex PCR; TCRdb keeps in-frame clones, though not all of them. V, J and clone size were drawn from that table, and D and trimming were deduced from the DNA. In the table there are about 220,000 clones, about 84% of which are singletons. Trimming took 4 bases from V and 0 from J, leaving 10 bases between them. In germline, CDR1 is SGDLS, CDR2 YYNGEE. The CDR3 is 14 amino acids. This TCR came from a human donor in a cohort sampled during active COVID-19. The sequenced sample consisted of peripheral blood. This chain links TRBV9 with TRBJ1-2, with unresolved D. The CDR3 protein is CASSYGATNYGYTF. The CDR3, as DNA: TGTGCCAGCAGCTATGGAGCCACTAACTATGGCTACACCTTC.